The clone carrying this T cell receptor (beta chain) is termed large (0.1 to 1%). What it recognizes is unknown. This entry belongs to a study of T cells in localized non-small cell lung cancer. Findings of the study overall: Researchers found a median around 59 of the top 100 tumor clones in adjacent lung. Without multi-region sequencing, intratumor heterogeneity could not be excluded. The study found T cell clonality highest in uninvolved adjacent lung, above tumor. Longer overall survival was linked to higher blood T cell density.

Measured with immunoSEQ multiplex PCR; TCRdb has only the in-frame clones, and not every one. The repertoire holds around 5,700 clones, with roughly 35% as singletons. The CDR3 has 16 amino acids. The J segment lost 5 bases and the V segment lost 5 bases, leaving 6 bases of the junction unmatched. Per germline, CDR1 MNHGY and CDR2 SAAAGT. The chain combines TRBV6-8 with TRBJ2-5; 15 bases match TRBD2. The starting material was lung tumor tissue, obtained before any cancer treatment. The TCR comes from a male donor older than 55 with stage I squamous cell lung carcinoma. The CDR3 region has the DNA TGTGCCAGCAGTCCCAGGACTAGCGGGGGGGAGGAGACCCAGTACTTC. Translated: CASSPRTSGGEETQYF.